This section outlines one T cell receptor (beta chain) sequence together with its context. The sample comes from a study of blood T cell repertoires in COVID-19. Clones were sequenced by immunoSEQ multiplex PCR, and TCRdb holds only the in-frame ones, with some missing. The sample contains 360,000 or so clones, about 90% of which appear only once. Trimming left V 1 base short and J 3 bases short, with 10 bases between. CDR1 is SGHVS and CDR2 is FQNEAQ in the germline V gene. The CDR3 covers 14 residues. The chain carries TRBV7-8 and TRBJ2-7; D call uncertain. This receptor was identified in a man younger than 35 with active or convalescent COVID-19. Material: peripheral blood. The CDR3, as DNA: TGTGCCAGCAGCTTAGTGTATTCCAGCTACGAGCAGTACTTC. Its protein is CASSLVYSSYEQYF.